The following is a TCR beta chain sequence with its context. Its antigen is undetermined. These data belong to a study of stem cell transplantation in POMP-related autoinflammatory disease. Regarding the study as a whole: In patients with PRAID, every analyzed T-cell subset tended to show lower diversity and higher clonality.

This CDR3 has 12 residues. Trimming took off 1 base at V and 11 bases at J, with 12 bases between the two ends. Germline CDR1 SNHLY, CDR2 FYNNEI. Libraries were prepared by immunoSEQ multiplex PCR; TCRdb keeps only in-frame clonotypes and omits some of them. This table has over 25,000 clones, about 90% appearing once. Sample: CD4+ T cells from PBMCs, taken before stem cell transplantation. The chain combines TRBV2 with TRBJ2-7; D uncertain. This sequence originates from a human donor with POMP-related autoinflammation and immune dysregulation (PRAID). DNA for the CDR3: TGTGCCAGCAGTGAAGGTCTGGTCAAGGAGTACTTC. Translating gives CASSEGLVKEYF.